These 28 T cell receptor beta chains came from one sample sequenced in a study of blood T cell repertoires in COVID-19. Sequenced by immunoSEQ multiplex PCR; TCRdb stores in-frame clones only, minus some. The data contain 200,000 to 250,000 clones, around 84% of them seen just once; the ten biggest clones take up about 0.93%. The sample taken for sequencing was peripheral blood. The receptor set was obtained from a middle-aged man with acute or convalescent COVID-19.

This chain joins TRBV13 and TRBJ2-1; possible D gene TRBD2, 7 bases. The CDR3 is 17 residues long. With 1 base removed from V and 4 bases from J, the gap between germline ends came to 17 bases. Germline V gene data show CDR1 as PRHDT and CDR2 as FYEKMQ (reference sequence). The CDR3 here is CASSLVGRGASYNEQFF. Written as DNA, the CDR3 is TGTGCCAGCAGCTTAGTGGGTCGGGGGGCTTCTTACAATGAGCAGTTCTTC.

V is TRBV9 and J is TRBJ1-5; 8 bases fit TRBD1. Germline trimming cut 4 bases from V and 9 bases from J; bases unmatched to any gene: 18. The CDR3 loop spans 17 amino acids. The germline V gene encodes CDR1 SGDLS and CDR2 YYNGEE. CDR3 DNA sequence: TGTGCCAGCAGCATCCGGACAGGGAAGTCAGTCCACGCGCCCCAGCATTTT. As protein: CASSIRTGKSVHAPQHF.

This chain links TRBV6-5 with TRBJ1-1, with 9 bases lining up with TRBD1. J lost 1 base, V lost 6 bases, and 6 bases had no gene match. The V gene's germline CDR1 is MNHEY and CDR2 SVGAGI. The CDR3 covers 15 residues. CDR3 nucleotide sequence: TGTGCCAGCAGCGACGGGGGACAGGGGAACACTGAAGCTTTCTTT. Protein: CASSDGGQGNTEAFF.

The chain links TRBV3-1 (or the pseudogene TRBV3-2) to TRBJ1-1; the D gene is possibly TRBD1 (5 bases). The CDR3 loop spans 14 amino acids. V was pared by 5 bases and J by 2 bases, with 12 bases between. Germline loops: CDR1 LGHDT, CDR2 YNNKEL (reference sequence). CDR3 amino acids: CASSDTGANTEAFF. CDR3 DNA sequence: TGTGCCAGCAGCGATACAGGCGCAAACACTGAAGCTTTCTTT.

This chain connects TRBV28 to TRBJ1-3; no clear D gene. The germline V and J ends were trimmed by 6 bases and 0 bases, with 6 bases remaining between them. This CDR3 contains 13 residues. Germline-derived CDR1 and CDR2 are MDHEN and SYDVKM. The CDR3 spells CASRLRSGNTIYF. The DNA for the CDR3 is TGTGCCAGCAGGCTACGCTCTGGAAACACCATATATTTT.

CDR3 loop: CASSGAGGREQFF. As DNA, the CDR3 is TGTGCCAGCAGTGGGGCGGGGGGGCGTGAGCAGTTCTTC. The V call is TRBV2, the J call TRBJ2-1; TRBD2 matches 9 bases. Per the germline V gene, CDR1 is SNHLY and CDR2 is FYNNEI. The CDR3 sequence is 13 residues long. With V trimmed by 4 bases and J by 9 bases, 4 bases remained unmatched.

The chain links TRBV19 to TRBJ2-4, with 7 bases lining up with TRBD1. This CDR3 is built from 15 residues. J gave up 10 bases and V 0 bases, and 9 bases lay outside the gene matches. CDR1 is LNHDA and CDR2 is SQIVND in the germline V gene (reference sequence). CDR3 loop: CASSIEGGAGQIQYF. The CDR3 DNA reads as TGTGCCAGTAGTATAGAAGGGGGCGCAGGACAGATTCAGTACTTC.

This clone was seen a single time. This CDR3 reads CASSPGTGGETNEKLFF. CDR3 nucleotides: TGTGCCAGCAGTCCTGGGACAGGGGGGGAGACTAATGAAAAACTGTTTTTT. V usage is TRBV6-6 and J usage is TRBJ1-4; 11 nucleotides align to TRBD1. Trimming took 5 bases from V and 2 from J; bases not matched to a gene: 7. The CDR3 has 17 residues. The V gene's germline CDR1 is MNHNY and CDR2 SVGAGI (reference sequence).

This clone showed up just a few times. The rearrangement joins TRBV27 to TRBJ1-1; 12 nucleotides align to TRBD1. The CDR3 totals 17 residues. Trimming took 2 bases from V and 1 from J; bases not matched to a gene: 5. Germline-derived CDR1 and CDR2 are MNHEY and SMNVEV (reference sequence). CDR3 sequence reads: CASSLKGQGAGNTEAFF. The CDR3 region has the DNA TGTGCCAGCAGTTTAAAGGGACAGGGGGCGGGGAACACTGAAGCTTTCTTT.

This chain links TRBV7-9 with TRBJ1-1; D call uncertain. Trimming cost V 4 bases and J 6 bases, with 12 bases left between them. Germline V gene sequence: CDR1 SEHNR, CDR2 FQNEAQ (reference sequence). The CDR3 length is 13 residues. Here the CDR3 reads CASSSNNGAEAFF. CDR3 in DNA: TGTGCCAGCAGCTCTAACAACGGGGCTGAAGCTTTCTTT.

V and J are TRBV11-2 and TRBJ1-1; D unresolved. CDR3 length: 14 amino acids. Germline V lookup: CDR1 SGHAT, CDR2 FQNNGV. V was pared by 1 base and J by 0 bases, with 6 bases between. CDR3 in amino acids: CASSLGQVNTEAFF. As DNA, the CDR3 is TGTGCCAGCAGCTTAGGTCAGGTGAACACTGAAGCTTTCTTT. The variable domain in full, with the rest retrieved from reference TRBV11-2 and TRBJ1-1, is EAGVAQSPRYKIIEKRQSVAFWCNPISGHATLYWYQQILGQGPKLLIQFQNNGVVDDSQLPKDRFSAERLKGVDSTLKIQPAKLEDSAVYLCASSLGQVNTEAFFGQGTRLTVV.

The CDR3: CASSLSRAVNSPLHF. CDR3 bases: TGTGCCAGCAGTTTATCGAGGGCAGTAAATTCACCCCTCCACTTT. The chain recombines TRBV27 with TRBJ1-6, with D unclear. The CDR3 covers 15 residues. The V gene lost 0 bases and the J gene lost 7 bases, with 10 bases spanning the gap. Looked up from germline, CDR1 is MNHEY and CDR2 is SMNVEV (reference sequence).

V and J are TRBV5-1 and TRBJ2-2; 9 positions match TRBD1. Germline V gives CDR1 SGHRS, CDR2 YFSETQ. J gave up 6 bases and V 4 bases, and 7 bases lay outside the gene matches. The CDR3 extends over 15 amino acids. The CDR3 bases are TGCGCCAGCAGCGAACGGACAGGGGATGCCGGGGAGCTGTTTTTT. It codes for CASSERTGDAGELFF.

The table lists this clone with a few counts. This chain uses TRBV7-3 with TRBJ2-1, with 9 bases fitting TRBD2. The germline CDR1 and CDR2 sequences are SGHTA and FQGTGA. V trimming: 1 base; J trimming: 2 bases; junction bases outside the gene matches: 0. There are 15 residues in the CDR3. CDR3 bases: TGTGCCAGCAGCTTAAGCGGGGGGGCCTACAATGAGCAGTTCTTC. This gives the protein CASSLSGGAYNEQFF.

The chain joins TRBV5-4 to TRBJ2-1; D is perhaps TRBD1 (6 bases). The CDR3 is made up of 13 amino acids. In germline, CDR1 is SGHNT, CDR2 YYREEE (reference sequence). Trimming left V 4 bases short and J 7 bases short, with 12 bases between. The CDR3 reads CASSPMGANEQFF. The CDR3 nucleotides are TGTGCCAGCAGCCCGATGGGGGCAAATGAGCAGTTCTTC.

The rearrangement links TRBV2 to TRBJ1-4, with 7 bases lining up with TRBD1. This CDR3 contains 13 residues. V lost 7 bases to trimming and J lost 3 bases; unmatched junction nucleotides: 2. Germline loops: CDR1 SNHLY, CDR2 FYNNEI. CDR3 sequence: CASTGTANEKLFF. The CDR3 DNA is TGTGCCAGCACAGGGACAGCTAATGAAAAACTGTTTTTT.

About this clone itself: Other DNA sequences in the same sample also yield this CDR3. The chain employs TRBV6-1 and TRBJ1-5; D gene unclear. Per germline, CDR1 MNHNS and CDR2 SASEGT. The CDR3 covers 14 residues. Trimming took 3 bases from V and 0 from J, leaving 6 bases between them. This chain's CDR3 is CASSEQDSNQPQHF. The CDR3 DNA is TGTGCCAGCAGTGAGCAGGATAGCAATCAGCCCCAGCATTTT.

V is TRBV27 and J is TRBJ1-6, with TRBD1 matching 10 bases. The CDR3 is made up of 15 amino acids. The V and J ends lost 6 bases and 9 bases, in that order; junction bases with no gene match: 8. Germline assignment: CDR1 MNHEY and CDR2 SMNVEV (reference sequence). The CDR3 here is CASRSTGGPSSPLHF. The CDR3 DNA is TGTGCCAGCAGGTCGACAGGGGGCCCTAGTTCACCCCTCCACTTT.

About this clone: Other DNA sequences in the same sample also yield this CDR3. DNA for the CDR3: TGTGCCAGCAGCTCCAGCGGGGGGGCTATTGAGCAGTTCTTC. Amino acids: CASSSSGGAIEQFF. J is TRBJ2-1 and V is TRBV5-4; 10 bases agree with TRBD2. The length of the CDR3 is 14 residues. V lost 3 bases and J lost 9; bases outside the gene matches: 6. Germline V gene data show CDR1 as SGHNT and CDR2 as YYREEE (reference sequence). Full variable domain (remainder filled in from reference TRBV5-4 and TRBJ2-1): ETGVTQSPTHLIKTRGQQVTLRCSSQSGHNTVSWYQQALGQGPQFIFQYYREEENGRGNFPPRFSGLQFPNYSSELNVNALELDDSALYLCASSSSGGAIEQFFGPGTRLTVL.

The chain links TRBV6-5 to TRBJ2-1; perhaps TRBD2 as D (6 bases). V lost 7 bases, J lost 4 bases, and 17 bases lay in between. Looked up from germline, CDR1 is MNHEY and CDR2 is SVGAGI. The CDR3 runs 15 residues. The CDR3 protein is CASNAGRRSYNEQFF. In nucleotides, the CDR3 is TGTGCCAGCAACGCGGGGAGAAGATCTTACAATGAGCAGTTCTTC.

The CDR3 DNA sequence: TGTGCCAGCAGTGAAAAAGTAACCGCTGCCGGTGGCTACACCTTC. Residues: CASSEKVTAAGGYTF. The chain couples TRBV6-1 to TRBJ1-2, with no clear D. This CDR3 region has 15 residues. Looked up from germline, CDR1 is MNHNS and CDR2 is SASEGT. Trimming took 2 bases from V and 7 from J, leaving 17 bases between them.

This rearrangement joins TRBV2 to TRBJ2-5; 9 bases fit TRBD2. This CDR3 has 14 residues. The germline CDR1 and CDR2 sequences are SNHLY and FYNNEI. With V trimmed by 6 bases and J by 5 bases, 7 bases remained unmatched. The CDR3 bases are TGTGCCAGCAGCGTAGCGGGGGCTCGGGAGACCCAGTACTTC. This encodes CASSVAGARETQYF.

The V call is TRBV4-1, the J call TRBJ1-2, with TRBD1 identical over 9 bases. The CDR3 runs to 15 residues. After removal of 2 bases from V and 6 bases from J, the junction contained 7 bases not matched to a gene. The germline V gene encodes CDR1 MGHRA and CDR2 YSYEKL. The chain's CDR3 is CASSQSNRGLDGYTF. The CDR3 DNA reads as TGCGCCAGCAGCCAATCTAACAGGGGGCTAGATGGCTACACCTTC.

Here the CDR3 reads CASRFTGGMGRGQPQHF. DNA of the CDR3: TGTGCAAGTCGCTTTACAGGGGGAATGGGAAGGGGTCAGCCCCAGCATTTT. The gene calls are TRBV12-2 and TRBJ1-5; TRBD1 is the table's D call and was not checked against the DNA. TRBV12-2 is reported as a pseudogene. CDR3 size: 17 residues.

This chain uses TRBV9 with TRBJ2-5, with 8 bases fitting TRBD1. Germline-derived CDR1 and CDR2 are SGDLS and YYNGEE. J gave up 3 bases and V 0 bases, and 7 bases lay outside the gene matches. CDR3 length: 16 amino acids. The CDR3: CASSVGVTGVEETQYF. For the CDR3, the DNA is TGTGCCAGCAGCGTAGGGGTGACAGGGGTTGAAGAGACCCAGTACTTC. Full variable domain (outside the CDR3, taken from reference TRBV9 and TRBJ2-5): DSGVTQTPKHLITATGQRVTLRCSPRSGDLSVYWYQQSLDQGLQFLIQYYNGEERAKGNILERFSAQQFPDLHSELNLSSLELGDSALYFCASSVGVTGVEETQYFGPGTRLLVL.

The CDR3 is CASSQAGSGELFF. The CDR3 region has the DNA TGTGCCAGCAGCCAAGCAGGGTCCGGGGAGCTGTTTTTT. The chain uses TRBV3-1 (or the pseudogene TRBV3-2) and TRBJ2-2; the D gene is possibly TRBD1 (5 bases). V lost 1 base and J lost 6, with 6 bases in between. The CDR3 covers 13 residues. CDR1 is LGHDT, CDR2 YNNKEL, per germline (reference sequence).

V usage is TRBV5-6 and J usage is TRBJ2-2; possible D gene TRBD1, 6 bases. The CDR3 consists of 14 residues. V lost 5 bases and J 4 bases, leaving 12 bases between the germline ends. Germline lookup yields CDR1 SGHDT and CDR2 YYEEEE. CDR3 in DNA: TGTGCCAGCAGAGGTAACAGGGCCACCGGGGAGCTGTTTTTT. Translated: CASRGNRATGELFF.

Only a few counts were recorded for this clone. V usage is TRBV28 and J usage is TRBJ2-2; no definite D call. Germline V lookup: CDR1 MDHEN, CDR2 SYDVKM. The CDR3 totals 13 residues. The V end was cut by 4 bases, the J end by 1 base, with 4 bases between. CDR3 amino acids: CASSSRNTGELFF. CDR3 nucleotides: TGTGCCAGCAGTTCGAGGAACACCGGGGAGCTGTTTTTT.